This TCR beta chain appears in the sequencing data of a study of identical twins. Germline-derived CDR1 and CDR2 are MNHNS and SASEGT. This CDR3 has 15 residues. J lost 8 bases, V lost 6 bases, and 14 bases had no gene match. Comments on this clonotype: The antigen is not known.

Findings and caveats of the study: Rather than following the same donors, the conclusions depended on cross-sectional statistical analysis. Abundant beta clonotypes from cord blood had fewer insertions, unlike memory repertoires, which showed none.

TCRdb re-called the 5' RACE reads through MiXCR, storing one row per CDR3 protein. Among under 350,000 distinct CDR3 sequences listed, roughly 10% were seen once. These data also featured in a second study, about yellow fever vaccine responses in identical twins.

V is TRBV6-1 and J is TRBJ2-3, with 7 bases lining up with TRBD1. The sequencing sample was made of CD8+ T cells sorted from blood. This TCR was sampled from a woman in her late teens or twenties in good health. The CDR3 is CASSLYRDPGGTQYF. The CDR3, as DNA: TGTGCCAGCAGCCTATACCGGGACCCAGGGGGTACGCAGTATTTT.